A selection of T cell receptor beta chains follows, all from one sample in a study of T cell changes during pregnancy in multiple sclerosis. The method was immunoSEQ multiplex PCR; TCRdb's version includes in-frame clones alone and lacks a portion of them. This sample has about 32,000 clones, with about 88% found just once. The sample consisted of CD8+ T cells from peripheral blood mononuclear cells, taken in the second trimester of pregnancy. The receptors here all came from a female donor with multiple sclerosis, enrolled in a pregnancy study. Each CDR3 is given with its conserved first and last residue. The order of the fields is clone size, J gene, D gene, V gene, CDR3 DNA, CDR3 protein. A D gene is named only where the DNA matches it firmly. Clone size appears in some rows only: once, few, many, or a class for an expanded clone.

clone_size: NA; j_call: TRBJ2-1; d_call: TRBD2; v_call: TRBV5-6; cdr3_nt: TGTGCCAGCAGCTTGGCCCGGACTAGCGGGATTACCAGTGAGCAGTTCTTC; cdr3_aa: CASSLARTSGITSEQFF
clone_size: NA; j_call: TRBJ2-7; d_call: TRBD2; v_call: TRBV27; cdr3_nt: TGTGCCAGCAGTTTATTAAGCGGGAGTTCTTACGAGCAGTACTTC; cdr3_aa: CASSLLSGSSYEQYF
clone_size: NA; j_call: TRBJ1-2; d_call: NA; v_call: TRBV9; cdr3_nt: TGTGCCAGCAGCACCTCAGGACAGCTCTATGGCTACACCTTC; cdr3_aa: CASSTSGQLYGYTF
clone_size: NA; j_call: TRBJ1-1; d_call: NA; v_call: TRBV5-6; cdr3_nt: TGTGCCAGCAGCTGGGGGGGGACTGAAGCTTTCTTT; cdr3_aa: CASSWGGTEAFF
clone_size: NA; j_call: TRBJ2-3; d_call: TRBD1; v_call: TRBV10-1; cdr3_nt: TGCGCCAGCAGTGACATCCTCGGACAGGGAAGCACAGATACGCAGTATTTT; cdr3_aa: CASSDILGQGSTDTQYF
clone_size: NA; j_call: TRBJ2-7; d_call: TRBD2; v_call: TRBV10-1; cdr3_nt: TGCGCCAGCAGCCCGGGACTAGACAGCGAGCAGTACTTC; cdr3_aa: CASSPGLDSEQYF
clone_size: NA; j_call: TRBJ1-1; d_call: TRBD1; v_call: TRBV28; cdr3_nt: TGTGCCAGCAGTTTACCGCTGGGACAGCCTTTCTTT; cdr3_aa: CASSLPLGQPFF
clone_size: NA; j_call: TRBJ2-1; d_call: NA; v_call: TRBV27; cdr3_nt: TGTGCCAGCAGTTTACCCGGGACACGCTCCAATGAGCAGTTCTTC; cdr3_aa: CASSLPGTRSNEQFF
clone_size: NA; j_call: TRBJ2-1; d_call: NA; v_call: TRBV4-1; cdr3_nt: TGCGCCAGCAGCCAAGACGGGGGTTTGTACAATGAGCAGTTCTTC; cdr3_aa: CASSQDGGLYNEQFF
clone_size: NA; j_call: TRBJ2-1; d_call: NA; v_call: TRBV6-5; cdr3_nt: TGTGCCAGCAGTTACTCAGGGGGTGAGCAGTTCTTC; cdr3_aa: CASSYSGGEQFF
clone_size: NA; j_call: TRBJ2-5; d_call: NA; v_call: TRBV7-8; cdr3_nt: TGTGCCAGCAGCCCTAGGAGGCGCCAAGAGACCCAGTACTTC; cdr3_aa: CASSPRRRQETQYF
clone_size: few; j_call: TRBJ1-1; d_call: TRBD1; v_call: TRBV7-9; cdr3_nt: TGTGCCAGCAGCTTAGCGTACAGGGGGCTCATGAACACTGAAGCTTTCTTT; cdr3_aa: CASSLAYRGLMNTEAFF
clone_size: NA; j_call: TRBJ1-1; d_call: NA; v_call: TRBV9; cdr3_nt: TGTGCCAGCAGCCCGGCACGGCGGGACACTGAAGCTTTCTTT; cdr3_aa: CASSPARRDTEAFF
clone_size: NA; j_call: TRBJ1-1; d_call: NA; v_call: TRBV7-6; cdr3_nt: TGTGCCAGCAGCTTAGTAGGGCAGGGAGGCGGGAACACTGAAGCTTTCTTT; cdr3_aa: CASSLVGQGGGNTEAFF
clone_size: NA; j_call: TRBJ1-3; d_call: TRBD1; v_call: TRBV27; cdr3_nt: TGTGCCAGCAGTTTAGCCCCCCCGGGACAGGGCCGGTACTCTGGAAACACCATATATTTT; cdr3_aa: CASSLAPPGQGRYSGNTIYF
clone_size: NA; j_call: TRBJ2-3; d_call: TRBD2; v_call: TRBV27; cdr3_nt: TGTGCCAGCAGTGGACTAGCGGGAGGCTCCGATACGCAGTATTTT; cdr3_aa: CASSGLAGGSDTQYF
clone_size: NA; j_call: TRBJ1-2; d_call: NA; v_call: TRBV7-8; cdr3_nt: TGTGCCAGCAGCTTAAGGGGCGACTATGGCTACACCTTC; cdr3_aa: CASSLRGDYGYTF
clone_size: NA; j_call: TRBJ2-5; d_call: TRBD2; v_call: TRBV13; cdr3_nt: TGTGCCAGCAGCTCCCCGCGGGGGAGAGAAGAGACCCAGTACTTC; cdr3_aa: CASSSPRGREETQYF
clone_size: NA; j_call: TRBJ1-2; d_call: TRBD1; v_call: TRBV6-1; cdr3_nt: TGTGCCAGCAGTGGGGCCCGGACAGGGGGCTTTGGCTACACCTTC; cdr3_aa: CASSGARTGGFGYTF
clone_size: NA; j_call: TRBJ2-1; d_call: NA; v_call: TRBV21-1; cdr3_nt: TGTGCCAGCAGCGACGGGGGACTAGCGGGAGGGCCGTCCAATGAGCAGTTCTTC; cdr3_aa: CASSDGGLAGGPSNEQFF
clone_size: NA; j_call: TRBJ2-1; d_call: TRBD2; v_call: TRBV7-2; cdr3_nt: TGTGCCAGCAGCTCCCTCAGCGGGGGGGCGAATGAGCAGTTCTTC; cdr3_aa: CASSSLSGGANEQFF
clone_size: NA; j_call: TRBJ1-2; d_call: NA; v_call: TRBV6-5; cdr3_nt: TGTGCCAGCAGTTACCAGACAGAGGACGGCTACACCTTC; cdr3_aa: CASSYQTEDGYTF
clone_size: NA; j_call: TRBJ2-7; d_call: NA; v_call: TRBV4-2; cdr3_nt: TGTGCCAGCAGCCAGTATCGACGGGAGTTCAACGAGCAGTACTTC; cdr3_aa: CASSQYRREFNEQYF
clone_size: NA; j_call: TRBJ2-7; d_call: NA; v_call: TRBV5-4; cdr3_nt: TGTGCCAGCACGCCCGGGGTAGCGGAAGGAGAATTCTCCTACGAGCAGTACTTC; cdr3_aa: CASTPGVAEGEFSYEQYF
clone_size: once; j_call: TRBJ2-3; d_call: NA; v_call: TRBV5-1; cdr3_nt: TGCGCCAGCGGTCCACGGGGAGGCACAGATACGCAGTATTTT; cdr3_aa: CASGPRGGTDTQYF
clone_size: NA; j_call: TRBJ1-1; d_call: NA; v_call: TRBV19; cdr3_nt: TGTGCCAGTAGTATAAGGTGGGGCTCGGACACTGAAGCTTTCTTT; cdr3_aa: CASSIRWGSDTEAFF
clone_size: NA; j_call: TRBJ1-2; d_call: NA; v_call: TRBV9; cdr3_nt: TGTGCCAGCCGGGCAGGGAACTATGGCTACACCTTC; cdr3_aa: CASRAGNYGYTF
clone_size: NA; j_call: TRBJ2-5; d_call: TRBD2; v_call: TRBV5-1; cdr3_nt: TGCGCCAGCAGCTTAGGCGGGGGGGCCATGGAGACCCAGTACTTC; cdr3_aa: CASSLGGGAMETQYF
clone_size: once; j_call: TRBJ2-2; d_call: TRBD1; v_call: TRBV30; cdr3_nt: TGTGCCTGGAAATCGACAGGGGGGAACACCGGGGAGCTGTTTTTT; cdr3_aa: CAWKSTGGNTGELFF
clone_size: few; j_call: TRBJ1-1; d_call: NA; v_call: TRBV6-5; cdr3_nt: TGTGCCAGCAGTAGCCAACAGACGAACACTGAAGCTTTCTTT; cdr3_aa: CASSSQQTNTEAFF
clone_size: NA; j_call: TRBJ2-5; d_call: NA; v_call: TRBV9; cdr3_nt: TGTGCCAGCAGCGTAGAAACTAGATGGGAGACCCAGTACTTC; cdr3_aa: CASSVETRWETQYF
clone_size: NA; j_call: TRBJ1-4; d_call: TRBD1; v_call: TRBV2; cdr3_nt: TGTGCCAGCAGTGGGGACAGGGGGCCAACTAATGAAAAACTGTTTTTT; cdr3_aa: CASSGDRGPTNEKLFF